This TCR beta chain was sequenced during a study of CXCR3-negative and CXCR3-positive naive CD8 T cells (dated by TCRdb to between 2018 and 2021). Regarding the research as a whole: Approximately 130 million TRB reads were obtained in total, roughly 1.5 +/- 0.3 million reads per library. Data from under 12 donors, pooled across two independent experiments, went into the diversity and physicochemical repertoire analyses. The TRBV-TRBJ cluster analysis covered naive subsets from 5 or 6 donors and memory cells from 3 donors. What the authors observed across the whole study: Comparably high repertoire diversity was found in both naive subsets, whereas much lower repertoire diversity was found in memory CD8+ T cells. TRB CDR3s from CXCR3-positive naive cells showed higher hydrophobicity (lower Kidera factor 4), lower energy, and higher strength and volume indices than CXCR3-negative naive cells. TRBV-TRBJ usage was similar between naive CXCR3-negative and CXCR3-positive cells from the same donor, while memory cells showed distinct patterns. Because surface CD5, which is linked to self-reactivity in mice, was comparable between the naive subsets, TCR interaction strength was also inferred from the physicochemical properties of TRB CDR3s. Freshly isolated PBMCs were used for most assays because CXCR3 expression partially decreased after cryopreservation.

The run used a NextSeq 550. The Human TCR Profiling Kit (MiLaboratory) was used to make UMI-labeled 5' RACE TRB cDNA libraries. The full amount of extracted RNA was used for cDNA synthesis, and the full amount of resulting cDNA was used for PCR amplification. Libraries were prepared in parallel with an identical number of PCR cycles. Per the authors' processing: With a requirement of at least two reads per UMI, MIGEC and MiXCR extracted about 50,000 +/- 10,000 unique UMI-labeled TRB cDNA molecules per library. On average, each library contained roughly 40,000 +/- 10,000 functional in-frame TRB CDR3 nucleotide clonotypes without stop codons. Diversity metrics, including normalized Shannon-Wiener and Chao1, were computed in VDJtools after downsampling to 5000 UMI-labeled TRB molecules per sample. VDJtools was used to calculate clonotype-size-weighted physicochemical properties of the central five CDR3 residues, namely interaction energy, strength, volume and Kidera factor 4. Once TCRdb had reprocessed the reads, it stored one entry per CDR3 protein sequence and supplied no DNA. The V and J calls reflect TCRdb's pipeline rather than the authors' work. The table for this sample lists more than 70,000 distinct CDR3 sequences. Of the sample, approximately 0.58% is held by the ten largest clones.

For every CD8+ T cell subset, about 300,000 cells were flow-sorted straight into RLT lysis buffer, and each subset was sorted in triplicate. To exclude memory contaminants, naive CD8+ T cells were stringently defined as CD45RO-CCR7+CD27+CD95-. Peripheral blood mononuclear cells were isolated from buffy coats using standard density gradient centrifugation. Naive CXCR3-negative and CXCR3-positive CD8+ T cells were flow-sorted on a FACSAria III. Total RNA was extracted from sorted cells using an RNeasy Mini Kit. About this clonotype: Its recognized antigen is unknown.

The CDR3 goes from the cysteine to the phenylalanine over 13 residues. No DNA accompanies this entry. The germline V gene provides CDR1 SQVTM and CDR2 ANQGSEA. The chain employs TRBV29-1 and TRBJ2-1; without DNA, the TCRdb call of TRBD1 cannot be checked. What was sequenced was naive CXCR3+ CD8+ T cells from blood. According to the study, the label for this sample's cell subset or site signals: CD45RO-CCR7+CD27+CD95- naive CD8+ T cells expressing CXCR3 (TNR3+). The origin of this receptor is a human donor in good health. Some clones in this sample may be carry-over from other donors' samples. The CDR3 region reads CSALNGGGNEQFF.